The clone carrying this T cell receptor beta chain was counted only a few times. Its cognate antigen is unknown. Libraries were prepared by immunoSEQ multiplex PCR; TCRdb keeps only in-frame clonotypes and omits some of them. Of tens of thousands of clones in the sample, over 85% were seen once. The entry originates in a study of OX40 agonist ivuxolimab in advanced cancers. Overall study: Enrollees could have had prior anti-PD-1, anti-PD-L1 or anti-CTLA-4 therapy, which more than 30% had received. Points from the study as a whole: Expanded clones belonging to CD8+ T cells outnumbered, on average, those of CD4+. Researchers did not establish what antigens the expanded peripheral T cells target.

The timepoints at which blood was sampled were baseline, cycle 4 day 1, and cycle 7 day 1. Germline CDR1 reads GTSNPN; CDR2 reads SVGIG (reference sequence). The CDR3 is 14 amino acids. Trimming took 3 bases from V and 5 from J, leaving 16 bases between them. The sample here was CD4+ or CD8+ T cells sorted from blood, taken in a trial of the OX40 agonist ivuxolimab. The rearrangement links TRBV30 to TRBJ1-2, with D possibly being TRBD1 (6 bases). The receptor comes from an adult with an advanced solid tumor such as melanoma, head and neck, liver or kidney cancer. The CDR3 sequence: CAWREQGNWYGYTF. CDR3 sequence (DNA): TGTGCCTGGAGGGAACAGGGAAATTGGTATGGCTACACCTTC. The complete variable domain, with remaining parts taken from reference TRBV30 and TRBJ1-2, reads SQTIHQWPATLVQPVGSPLSLECTVEGTSNPNLYWYRQAAGRGLQLLFYSVGIGQISSEVPQNLSASRPQDRQFILSSKKLLLSDSGFYLCAWREQGNWYGYTFGSGTRLTVV.